A single sample gave rise to the 27 T cell receptor beta chains below, sequenced in a study of T-cell memory formation after mild COVID-19 (dated by TCRdb to 2020 to 2023). Library method: 5' RACE. These reads were obtained on an Illumina NovaSeq 6000. The public reads were reanalyzed by TCRdb: fastp trimming at Q25, MiXCR alignment, in-frame beta chains only. Here each entry gathers all rows of one CDR3 protein and keeps the most common genes and DNA. In all, the sample holds about 210,000 distinct CDR3 sequences, and roughly 30% of those were seen once. Over 10% of the sample is taken by the ten largest. Sample: PBMCs or a T cell subset sorted from them (not recorded which). The receptors originated from an adult woman who had mild COVID-19 (a few samples of this study predate the infection). The sample titles of this study are shuffled in the database, so cell type and time point are left out; the donor was told from shared clones.

This clonotype was observed a handful of times. CDR3 bases: TGTGCCAGCAGCCCCACGGGACTTCTGTCAGATACGCAGTATTTT. Amino acids: CASSPTGLLSDTQYF. This chain connects TRBV7-2 to TRBJ2-3, with D possibly being TRBD2 (6 bases). Germline V gene sequence: CDR1 SGHTA, CDR2 FQGNSA. CDR3 length equals 15 residues. V was pared by 5 bases and J by 4 bases, with 16 bases between.

The rearrangement uses TRBV7-9 and TRBJ2-7, with 13 bases that match TRBD2. CDR3 length: 15 amino acids. With 1 base clipped from V and 5 bases from J, the junction kept 2 bases outside the gene matches. CDR1 and CDR2 from the germline V gene are SEHNR and FQNEAQ (reference sequence). This chain's CDR3 is CASSLGTSGSDEQYF. The DNA for the CDR3 is TGTGCCAGCAGCTTAGGGACTAGCGGGAGCGACGAGCAGTACTTC.

The chain links TRBV5-1 to TRBJ1-1, with D uncertain. Germline V lookup: CDR1 SGHRS, CDR2 YFSETQ. CDR3 length: 13 residues. V was shortened by 3 bases and J by 4 bases, with 10 bases between the two germline ends. CDR3: CASSSDGVTEAFF. The CDR3 DNA follows: TGCGCCAGCAGCTCGGACGGGGTCACTGAAGCTTTCTTT.

In its sample, this clonotype was seen a few times. The genes are TRBV3-1 and TRBJ1-6; D call uncertain. V gave up 4 bases and J gave up 6 bases, with 13 bases separating them. Germline values: CDR1 LGHDT, CDR2 YNNKEL (reference sequence). This CDR3 is 15 amino acids long. The CDR3 reads CASSPLVGSNSPLHF. CDR3 DNA: TGTGCCAGCAGCCCCCTGGTTGGGTCTAATTCACCCCTCCACTTT.

This clonotype was recorded only once. This rearrangement joins TRBV6-4 to TRBJ1-1; TRBD1 matches 11 bases. V dropped 6 bases and J dropped 5; count of bases not matched to a gene: 8. In germline, CDR1 is MRHNA, CDR2 SNTAGT. CDR3 length: 15 amino acids. Written as DNA, the CDR3 is TGTGCCAGCAGCGCCCTAGGACAGGGGGCAACTGAAGCTTTCTTT. This gives the protein CASSALGQGATEAFF.

This clonotype occurred a few times. The chain employs TRBV5-1 and TRBJ2-2; D is ambiguous. This CDR3 is built from 16 residues. Germline CDR1 and CDR2: SGHRS and YFSETQ. Trimming stripped 0 bases from V and 4 bases from J, with 13 bases between. In DNA, the CDR3 is TGCGCCAGCAGCTTGGAGCCAAACAAGGGCACCGGGGAGCTGTTTTTT. Amino acids: CASSLEPNKGTGELFF.

The chain uses TRBV20-1 and TRBJ2-3; tentatively, D is TRBD1 or TRBD2 (6 bases each). With 2 bases removed from V and 6 bases from J, the gap between germline ends came to 15 bases. CDR1 DFQATT and CDR2 SNEGSKA come from the germline V gene (reference sequence). The length of the CDR3 is 14 residues. The CDR3 spells CSARRAGGPDTQYF. The CDR3 nucleotides read TGCAGTGCTAGACGTGCCGGGGGCCCGGATACGCAGTATTTT.

This clonotype was detected only a few times. The chain links TRBV5-1 to TRBJ2-3; tentative D call: TRBD1 (6 bases). The V end was cut by 5 bases, the J end by 6 bases, with 16 bases between. Germline CDR1 reads SGHRS; CDR2 reads YFSETQ. The CDR3 is 14 residues long. The CDR3 DNA sequence: TGCGCCAGCAGTTCGGGGCCAGGGGTGGATACGCAGTATTTT. This codes for CASSSGPGVDTQYF.

The rearrangement joins TRBV7-2 to TRBJ2-7, with D perhaps given as TRBD1 or TRBD2 (6 bases each). V was cut by 6 bases and J by 4 bases, with 16 bases left in between. Germline CDR1 is SGHTA and CDR2 is FQGNSA. This CDR3 spans 14 amino acids. CDR3 loop: CASRIGGPEYEQYF. CDR3 in DNA: TGTGCCAGCAGGATAGGGGGGCCAGAATACGAGCAGTACTTC.

The chain links TRBV3-1 to TRBJ2-3; 10 bases fit TRBD1. The germline gives CDR1 LGHDT, CDR2 YNNKEL (reference sequence). Losses at the gene ends were 3 bases for V and 10 bases for J; bases not matched to a gene: 13. The CDR3 has 16 amino acids. CDR3 loop: CASSQGTGDASSAQYF. The CDR3, as DNA: TGTGCCAGCAGCCAGGGGACAGGGGACGCGAGCTCCGCGCAGTATTTT.

This chain uses TRBV27 with TRBJ2-1, with 7 bases that match TRBD2. The V gene's germline CDR1 is MNHEY and CDR2 SMNVEV (reference sequence). The CDR3 loop spans 15 amino acids. The V gene end was trimmed by 6 bases and the J gene end by 0 bases; junction bases not matched to a gene: 5. The CDR3 loop reads CASSIPSGSYNEQFF. The CDR3 DNA is TGTGCCAGCAGCATTCCTAGCGGCTCCTACAATGAGCAGTTCTTC.

This clonotype was seen only a few times. The V call is TRBV5-1, the J call TRBJ1-2, with D perhaps TRBD1 (6 bases). This CDR3 contains 14 residues. V was trimmed by 0 bases and J by 3 bases, leaving 9 bases between them. Germline V CDR1 and CDR2: SGHRS, YFSETQ. The CDR3: CASSLDRADYGYTF. CDR3 DNA sequence: TGCGCCAGCAGCTTGGACAGGGCCGACTATGGCTACACCTTC.

This chain links TRBV5-8 with TRBJ2-1; TRBD2 agrees at 16 bases. The ends lost 4 bases at V and 10 bases at J; junction bases unmatched: 5. The CDR3 is made up of 15 amino acids. Germline lookup yields CDR1 SGHTS and CDR2 YDEGEE. The CDR3 region is CASSAGTSGRVEQFF. In nucleotides, the CDR3 is TGTGCCAGCAGCGCGGGGACTAGCGGGAGGGTAGAGCAGTTCTTC.

A few counts support this clonotype. CDR3 in DNA: TGCGCCAGCAGCCCGACCAGGACTAGCGGGTCATACAATGAGCAGTTCTTC. Translation: CASSPTRTSGSYNEQFF. The chain couples TRBV4-3 to TRBJ2-1; TRBD2 agrees at 11 bases. J lost 4 bases, V lost 4 bases, and 9 bases had no gene match. The V gene's germline CDR1 is LGHNA and CDR2 YSLEER. CDR3 length equals 17 residues.

This clonotype was counted between two and nine times. The chain links TRBV7-9 to TRBJ1-4; 11 bases align to TRBD1. The CDR3 totals 15 residues. Germline loops: CDR1 SEHNR, CDR2 FQNEAQ (reference sequence). Germline trimming cut 6 bases from V and 6 bases from J; bases unmatched to any gene: 6. The CDR3 DNA reads TGTGCCAGCAGTCCGGGACAGGGGGACTATGAAAAACTGTTTTTT. Translation gives CASSPGQGDYEKLFF.

This clonotype was seen a few times. The rearrangement links TRBV20-1 to TRBJ2-7, with 13 bases matching TRBD2. The CDR3 consists of 17 residues. Trimming removed 1 base from V and 4 bases from J; junction bases left unmatched: 10. From germline, CDR1 is DFQATT and CDR2 SNEGSKA (reference sequence). CDR3 bases: TGCAGTGCTAGAGCGGTGGGACTAGCGGGGAACCTTTACGAGCAGTACTTC. Residues: CSARAVGLAGNLYEQYF.

The genes are TRBV20-1 and TRBJ2-7; TRBD2 aligns across 11 bases. The CDR3 runs 18 residues. The germline V gene has CDR1 DFQATT and CDR2 SNEGSKA (reference sequence). The ends lost 2 bases at V and 3 bases at J; junction bases unmatched: 15. The CDR3, as DNA: TGCAGTGCTAGATCGCCGGGACTAGCGGAAGGGGGGATCTACGAGCAGTACTTC. Protein sequence: CSARSPGLAEGGIYEQYF.

In its sample, this clonotype was seen a few times. This sequence joins TRBV7-2 and TRBJ2-3, with D perhaps matching TRBD2 (5 bases). Germline CDR1 SGHTA, CDR2 FQGNSA. V was clipped by 1 base and J by 2 bases, with 19 bases between them. The CDR3 totals 18 residues. CDR3 residues: CASSLDRILGPNTDTQYF. The CDR3 DNA reads as TGTGCCAGCAGCTTAGATCGGATACTAGGCCCCAACACAGATACGCAGTATTTT.

The J gene is TRBJ2-1, the V gene TRBV11-3; D possibly corresponds to TRBD2 (5 bases). CDR1 and CDR2 from the germline V gene are SGHNT and YENEEA. Deletions cut 5 bases from V and 2 bases from J, with 10 bases between. This CDR3 spans 14 amino acids. Written as DNA, the CDR3 is TGTGCCAGCAGCCTCGGACTCACCTACAATGAGCAGTTCTTC. The encoded protein is CASSLGLTYNEQFF.

The V call is TRBV7-6, the J call TRBJ2-4, with no clear D. V dropped 8 bases and J dropped 6 bases, with 17 bases sitting between them. CDR1 and CDR2 (germline): SGHVS, FNYEAQ. CDR3 length: 14 amino acids. The CDR3 nucleotides are TGTGCCAGCGCTAAGTTGGCGGTCACAAACATTCAGTACTTC. As protein: CASAKLAVTNIQYF.

This clonotype has a count of ten or more. J is TRBJ2-2 and V is TRBV12-3 or TRBV12-4, with D uncertain. This CDR3 comprises 13 residues. The V end was cut by 3 bases, the J end by 4 bases, with 6 bases between. The CDR3 bases are TGTGCCAGCAGTTTGGGCCTCACCGGGGAGCTGTTTTTT. Translation: CASSLGLTGELFF.

There are many counts of this clonotype. The rearrangement uses TRBV12-3 or TRBV12-4 and TRBJ1-3; 8 positions match TRBD1. V lost 6 bases and J lost 4; bases outside the gene matches: 8. CDR3 size: 15 residues. CDR3 in amino acids: CASSDTGGKGNTIYF. The CDR3 DNA reads TGTGCCAGCAGCGATACAGGGGGTAAAGGAAACACCATATATTTT.

This chain connects TRBV3-1 to TRBJ2-3; D is uncertain. The CDR3 loop spans 15 amino acids. V was clipped by 0 bases and J by 6 bases, with 13 bases between them. From germline, CDR1 is LGHDT and CDR2 YNNKEL (reference sequence). The CDR3 DNA reads as TGTGCCAGCAGCCAAGAGCCCGACCCATGGGATACGCAGTATTTT. It yields the protein CASSQEPDPWDTQYF.

This clonotype was seen only a few times. The chain employs TRBV11-2 and TRBJ2-1; a weak D match, TRBD2 (5 bases). This CDR3 is built from 15 residues. Germline CDR1 SGHAT, CDR2 FQNNGV. V lost 5 bases and J lost 1, with 12 bases in between. In DNA form, the CDR3 reads TGTGCCAGCAGCCCCCGGACTGGGTCCTACAATGAGCAGTTCTTC. Encoded protein: CASSPRTGSYNEQFF.

This clonotype was seen a handful of times. The chain uses TRBV12-3 or TRBV12-4 and TRBJ2-2, with D maybe TRBD2 (6 bases). V lost 6 bases and J lost 0, with 8 bases in between. This CDR3 has 14 residues. CDR3 DNA sequence: TGTGCCAGCAGCCGGGGGTCGAACACCGGGGAGCTGTTTTTT. Its protein product is CASSRGSNTGELFF.

This clonotype was counted only a few times. This sequence joins TRBV7-8 and TRBJ2-7, with 8 bases identical to TRBD1. Germline V gene lookup returns CDR1 SGHVS and CDR2 FQNEAQ. V was clipped by 5 bases and J by 7 bases; unmatched bases: 7. The CDR3 runs 13 residues. CDR3 residues: CASSADRDLEQYF. In nucleotides, the CDR3 is TGTGCCAGCAGCGCGGACAGGGATTTGGAGCAGTACTTC. Together with reference TRBV7-8 and TRBJ2-7, the CDR3 gives the full variable domain: GAGVSQSPRYKVAKRGQDVALRCDPISGHVSLFWYQQALGQGPEFLTYFQNEAQLDKSGLPSDRFFAERPEGSVSTLKIQRTQQEDSAVYLCASSADRDLEQYFGPGTRLTVT.

The rearrangement uses TRBV12-3 or TRBV12-4 and TRBJ2-1, with TRBD2 identical over 14 bases. The CDR3 has 15 amino acids. After removal of 4 bases from V and 8 bases from J, the junction contained 4 bases not matched to a gene. The DNA for the CDR3 is TGTGCCAGCAGTTCGGGACTAGCGGGAGTCGATGAGCAGTTCTTC. This gives the protein CASSSGLAGVDEQFF.